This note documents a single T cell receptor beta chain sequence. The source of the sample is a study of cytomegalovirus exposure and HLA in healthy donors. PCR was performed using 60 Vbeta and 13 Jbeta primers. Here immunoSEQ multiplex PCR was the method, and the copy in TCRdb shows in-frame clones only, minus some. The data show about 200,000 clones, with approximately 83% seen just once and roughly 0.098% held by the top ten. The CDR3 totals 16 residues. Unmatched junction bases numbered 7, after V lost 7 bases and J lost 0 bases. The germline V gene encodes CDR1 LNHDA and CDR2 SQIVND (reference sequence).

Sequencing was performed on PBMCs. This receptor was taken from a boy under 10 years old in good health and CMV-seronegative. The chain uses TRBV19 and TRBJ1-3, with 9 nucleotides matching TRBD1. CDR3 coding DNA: TGTGCCAGTACCCCCGGACAGGGGAACTCTGGAAACACCATATATTTT. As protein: CASTPGQGNSGNTIYF.